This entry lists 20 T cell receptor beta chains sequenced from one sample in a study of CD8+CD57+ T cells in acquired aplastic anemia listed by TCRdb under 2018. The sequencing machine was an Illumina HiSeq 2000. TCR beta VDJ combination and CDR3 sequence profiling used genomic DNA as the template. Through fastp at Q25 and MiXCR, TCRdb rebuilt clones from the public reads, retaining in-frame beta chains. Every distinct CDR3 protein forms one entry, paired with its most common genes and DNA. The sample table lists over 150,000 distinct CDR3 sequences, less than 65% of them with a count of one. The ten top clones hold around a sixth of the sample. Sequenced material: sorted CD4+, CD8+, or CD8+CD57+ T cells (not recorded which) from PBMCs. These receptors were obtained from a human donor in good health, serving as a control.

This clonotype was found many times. DNA for the CDR3: TGTGCCAGCAGCGCCGACAGTAATGAAGCTTTCTTT. This sequence encodes CASSADSNEAFF. This chain links TRBV3-1 with TRBJ1-1, with a tentative D call TRBD1 (5 bases). CDR3 size: 12 residues. Trimming shortened V by 5 bases and J by 7 bases, and 11 bases separated the two germline ends. Germline V gives CDR1 LGHDT, CDR2 YNNKEL (reference sequence).

In DNA, the CDR3 is TGCAGCGCCCGGGACAGGGCGAGAGAGACCCAGTACTTC. Translation: CSARDRARETQYF. The chain links TRBV29-1 to TRBJ2-5; 9 bases align to TRBD1. The V gene's germline CDR1 is SQVTM and CDR2 ANQGSEA. V lost 7 bases, J lost 4 bases, and 7 bases stayed unmatched. This CDR3 contains 13 residues.

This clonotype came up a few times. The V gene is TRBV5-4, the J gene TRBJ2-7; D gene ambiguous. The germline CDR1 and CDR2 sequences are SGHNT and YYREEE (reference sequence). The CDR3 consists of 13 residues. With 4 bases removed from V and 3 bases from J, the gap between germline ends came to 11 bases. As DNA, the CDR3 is TGTGCCAGCAGCGCACTCGGGCGCTACGAGCAGTACTTC. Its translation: CASSALGRYEQYF.

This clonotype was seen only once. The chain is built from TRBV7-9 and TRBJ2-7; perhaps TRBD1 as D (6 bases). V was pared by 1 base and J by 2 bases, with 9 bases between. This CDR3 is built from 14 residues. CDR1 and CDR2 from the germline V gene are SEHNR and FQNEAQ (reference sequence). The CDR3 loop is CASSLGDMAYEQYF. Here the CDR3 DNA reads TGTGCCAGCAGCTTAGGGGACATGGCCTACGAGCAGTACTTC.

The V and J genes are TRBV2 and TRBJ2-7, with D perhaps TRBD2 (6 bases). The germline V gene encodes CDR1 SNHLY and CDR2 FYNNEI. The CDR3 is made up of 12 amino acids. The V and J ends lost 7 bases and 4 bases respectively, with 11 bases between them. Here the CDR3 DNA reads TGTGCCAGCAAACTAGCAGCATACGAGCAGTACTTC. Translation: CASKLAAYEQYF.

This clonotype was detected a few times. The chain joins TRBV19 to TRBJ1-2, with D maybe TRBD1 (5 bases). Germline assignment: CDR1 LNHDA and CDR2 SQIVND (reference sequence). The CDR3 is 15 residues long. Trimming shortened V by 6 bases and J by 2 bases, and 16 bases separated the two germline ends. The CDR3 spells CASSLGQGLNYGYTF. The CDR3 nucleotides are TGTGCCAGTAGCCTGGGGCAGGGATTGAACTATGGCTACACCTTC.

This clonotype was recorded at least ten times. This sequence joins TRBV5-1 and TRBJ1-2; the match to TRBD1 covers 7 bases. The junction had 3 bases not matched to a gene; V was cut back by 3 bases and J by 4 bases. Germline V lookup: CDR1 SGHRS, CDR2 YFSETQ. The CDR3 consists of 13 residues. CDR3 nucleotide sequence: TGCGCCAGCAGCTCGGGACAGATCTATGGCTACACCTTC. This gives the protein CASSSGQIYGYTF.

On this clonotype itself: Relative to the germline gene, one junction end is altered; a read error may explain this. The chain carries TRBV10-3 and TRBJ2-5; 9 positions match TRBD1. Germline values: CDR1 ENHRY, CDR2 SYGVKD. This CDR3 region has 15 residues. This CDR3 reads CAIRNGQGPQGTQYF. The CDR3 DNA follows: TGTGCCATCAGGAATGGACAGGGGCCCCAAGGGACCCAGTACTTC.

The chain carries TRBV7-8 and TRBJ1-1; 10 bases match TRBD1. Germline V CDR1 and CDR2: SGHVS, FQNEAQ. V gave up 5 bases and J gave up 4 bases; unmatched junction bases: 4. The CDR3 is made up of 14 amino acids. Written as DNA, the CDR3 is TGTGCCAGCAGCCGAGACAGGGGGCCCACTGAAGCTTTCTTT. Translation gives CASSRDRGPTEAFF.

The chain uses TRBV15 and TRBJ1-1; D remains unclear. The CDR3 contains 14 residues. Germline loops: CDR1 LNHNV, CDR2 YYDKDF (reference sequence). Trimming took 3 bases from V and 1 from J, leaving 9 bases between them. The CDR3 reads CATSSVGRNTEAFF. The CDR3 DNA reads TGTGCCACCAGCAGCGTAGGAAGGAACACTGAAGCTTTCTTT.

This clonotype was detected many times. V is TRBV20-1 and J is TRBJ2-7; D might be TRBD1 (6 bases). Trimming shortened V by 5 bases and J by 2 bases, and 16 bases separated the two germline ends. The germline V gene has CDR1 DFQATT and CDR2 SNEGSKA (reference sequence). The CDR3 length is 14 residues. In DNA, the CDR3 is TGCAGTGCTCCCCAAGGAAACAGGGCCTACGAGCAGTACTTC. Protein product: CSAPQGNRAYEQYF.

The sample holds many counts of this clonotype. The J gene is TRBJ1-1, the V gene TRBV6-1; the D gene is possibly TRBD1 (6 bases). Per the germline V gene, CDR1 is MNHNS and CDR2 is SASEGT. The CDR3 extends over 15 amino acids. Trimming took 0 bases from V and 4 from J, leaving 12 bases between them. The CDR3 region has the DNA TGTGCCAGCAGTGAAGCGAGTGGGGGCTCCACTGAAGCTTTCTTT. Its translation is CASSEASGGSTEAFF.

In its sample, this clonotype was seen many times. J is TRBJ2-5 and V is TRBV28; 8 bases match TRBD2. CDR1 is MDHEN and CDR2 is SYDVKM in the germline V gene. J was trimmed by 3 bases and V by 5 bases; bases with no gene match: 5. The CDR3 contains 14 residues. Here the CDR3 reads CASSPGGAEETQYF. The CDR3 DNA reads TGTGCCAGCAGTCCCGGGGGGGCGGAAGAGACCCAGTACTTC.

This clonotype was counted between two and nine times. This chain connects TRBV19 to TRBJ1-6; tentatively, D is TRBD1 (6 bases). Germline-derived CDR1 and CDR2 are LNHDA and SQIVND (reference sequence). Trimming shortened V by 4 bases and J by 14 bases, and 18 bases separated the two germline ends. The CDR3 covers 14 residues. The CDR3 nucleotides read TGTGCCAGTAGTAAGGGGGACCTTGGTAGAACCCTCCACTTT. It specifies CASSKGDLGRTLHF.

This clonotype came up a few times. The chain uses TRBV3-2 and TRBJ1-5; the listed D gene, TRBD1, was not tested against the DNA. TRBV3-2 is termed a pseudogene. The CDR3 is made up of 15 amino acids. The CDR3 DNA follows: TGTGCCAGCGGTGCAGGACGGCTGAGGGGTCAGCCCCAGCATTTT. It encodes CASGAGRLRGQPQHF.

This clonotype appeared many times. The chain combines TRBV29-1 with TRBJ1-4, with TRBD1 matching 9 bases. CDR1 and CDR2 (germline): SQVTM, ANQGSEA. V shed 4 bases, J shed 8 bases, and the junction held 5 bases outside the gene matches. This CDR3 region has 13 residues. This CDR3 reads CSVGDRAGEKLFF. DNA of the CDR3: TGCAGCGTTGGGGACAGGGCAGGGGAAAAACTGTTTTTT.

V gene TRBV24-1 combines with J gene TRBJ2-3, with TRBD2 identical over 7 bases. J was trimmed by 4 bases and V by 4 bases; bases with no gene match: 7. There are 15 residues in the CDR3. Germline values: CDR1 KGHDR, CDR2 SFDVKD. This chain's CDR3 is CATSERHRGADTQYF. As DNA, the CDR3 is TGTGCCACCAGTGAACGTCACCGGGGGGCAGATACGCAGTATTTT.

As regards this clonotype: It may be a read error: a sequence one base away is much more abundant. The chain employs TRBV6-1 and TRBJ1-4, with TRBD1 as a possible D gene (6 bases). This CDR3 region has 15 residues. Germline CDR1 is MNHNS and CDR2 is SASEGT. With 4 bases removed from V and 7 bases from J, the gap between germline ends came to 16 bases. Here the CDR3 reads CASSVRQEAREKLFF. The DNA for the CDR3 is TGTGCCAGCAGTGTCAGACAGGAGGCGCGTGAAAAACTGTTTTTT.

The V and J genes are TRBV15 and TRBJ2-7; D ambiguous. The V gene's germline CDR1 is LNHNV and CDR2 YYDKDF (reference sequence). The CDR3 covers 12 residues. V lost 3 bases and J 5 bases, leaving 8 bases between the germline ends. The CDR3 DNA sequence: TGTGCCACCAGCAGGGGGTACAACGAGCAGTACTTC. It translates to CATSRGYNEQYF.

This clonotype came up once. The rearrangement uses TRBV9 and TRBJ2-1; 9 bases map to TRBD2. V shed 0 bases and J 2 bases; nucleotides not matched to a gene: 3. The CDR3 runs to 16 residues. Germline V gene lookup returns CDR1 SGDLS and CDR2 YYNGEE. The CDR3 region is CASSVVSGSAYNEQFF. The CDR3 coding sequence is TGTGCCAGCAGCGTAGTTAGCGGGAGCGCCTACAATGAGCAGTTCTTC.